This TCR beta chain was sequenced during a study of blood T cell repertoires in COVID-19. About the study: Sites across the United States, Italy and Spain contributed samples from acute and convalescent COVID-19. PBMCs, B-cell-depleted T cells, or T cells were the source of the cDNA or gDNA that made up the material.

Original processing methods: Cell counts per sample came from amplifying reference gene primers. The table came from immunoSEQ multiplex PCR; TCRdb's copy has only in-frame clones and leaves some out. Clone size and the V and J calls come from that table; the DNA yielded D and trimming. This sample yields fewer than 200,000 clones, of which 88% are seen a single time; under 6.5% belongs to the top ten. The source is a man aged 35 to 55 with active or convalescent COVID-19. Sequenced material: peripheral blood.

CDR3: CASSVQDRNLLGVRAYEQYF. For the CDR3, the DNA is TGTGCCAGCAGTGTACAAGACAGGAATTTGCTTGGGGTTCGGGCCTACGAGCAGTACTTC. The V call is TRBV2, the J call TRBJ2-7; D possibly corresponds to TRBD1 (6 bases). This CDR3 spans 20 amino acids. V dropped 4 bases and J dropped 2 bases, with 30 bases sitting between them. Germline V gene sequence: CDR1 SNHLY, CDR2 FYNNEI.